This T cell receptor beta chain was retrieved from a study of T cell clonality in common variable immunodeficiency. Study-level points and caveats: Compared with healthy controls, CVID subjects showed increased TCRbeta clonality, mostly in about a third. Compared with controls, CVID subjects had fewer shared TCRbeta clones. T cell subpopulation sequencing would be needed to explain CVID clonality.

Sequencing input was equivalent genomic DNA from CVID and controls. TCRdb's table, derived via immunoSEQ multiplex PCR, lists solely in-frame clones and lacks some. The data list about 44,000 clones, none observed once; less than 11% falls to the top ten. Many counts were recorded for this clone. Its antigen is unidentified. The read terminates 3 residues ahead of where the CDR3 ends, so the germline J gene completes it. From germline, CDR1 is DFQATT and CDR2 SNEGSKA (reference sequence). CDR3 length: 14 amino acids. The ends were cut back, 6 bases at V and 4 bases at J, with 15 bases in the middle. This clonotype was sampled from a person aged 18 to 75 in good health. The J gene is TRBJ1-4, the V gene TRBV20-1; possible D gene TRBD1, 5 bases. The source material was peripheral blood mononuclear cells. The CDR3 bases that were read are TGCAGTGCCCCGACCGAGAGGGGTAATGAAAAA. Encoded protein: CSAPTERGNEK. The full CDR3 protein reads CSAPTERGNEKLFF.